This TCR beta chain was captured in a study of blood T cells in healthy people across ages. Per the germline V gene, CDR1 is SQVTM and CDR2 is ANQGSEA. Trimming took off 5 bases at V and 1 base at J, with 12 bases between the two ends. The CDR3 consists of 13 residues. Per sample, at least 6 micrograms of total RNA were extracted. Primers used in a second PCR of roughly 7 to 12 cycles were a sample-barcoded 5' primer and a J-beta primer mix. Each cDNA molecule carried a tag from a template-switch adaptor that contained 12 random nucleotides. TCRdb ran MiXCR on the 5' RACE reads and lists one entry per CDR3 protein. Counted here are more than 1 million distinct CDR3 sequences, 40% to 50% occurring once; the ten biggest clones make up approximately 20%. The sample holds many counts of this clonotype.

The chain employs TRBV29-1 and TRBJ2-7; D remains ambiguous. This clonotype was obtained from a woman aged 60-75 years in good health. The sample consisted of blood. CDR3 DNA sequence: TGCAGCGTTTTAACCGGGTCTTCCTACGAGCAGTACTTC. Protein: CSVLTGSSYEQYF.